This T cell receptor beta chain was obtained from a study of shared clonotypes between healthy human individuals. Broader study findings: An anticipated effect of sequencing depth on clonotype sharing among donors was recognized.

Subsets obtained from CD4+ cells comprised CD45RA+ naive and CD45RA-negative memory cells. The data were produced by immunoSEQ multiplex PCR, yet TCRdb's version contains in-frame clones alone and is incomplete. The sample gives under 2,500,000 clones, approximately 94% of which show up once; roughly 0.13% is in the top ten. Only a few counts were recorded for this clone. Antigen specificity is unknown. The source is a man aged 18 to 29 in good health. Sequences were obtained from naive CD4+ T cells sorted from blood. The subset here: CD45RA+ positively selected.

DNA of the CDR3: TGTGCCAGCAGCTCCTGGACAAGTAACTATGGCTACACCTTC. The encoded protein is CASSSWTSNYGYTF. The genes are TRBV5-5 and TRBJ1-2; D perhaps matches TRBD1 (5 bases). Trimming stripped 3 bases from V and 1 base from J, with 10 bases between. CDR1 and CDR2 (germline): SGHKS, YYEKEE (reference sequence). There are 14 residues in the CDR3. The entire variable domain, with the rest obtained from reference TRBV5-5 and TRBJ1-2, is as follows: DAGVTQSPTHLIKTRGQQVTLRCSPISGHKSVSWYQQVLGQGPQFIFQYYEKEERGRGNFPDRFSARQFPNYSSELNVNALLLGDSALYLCASSSWTSNYGYTFGSGTRLTVV.